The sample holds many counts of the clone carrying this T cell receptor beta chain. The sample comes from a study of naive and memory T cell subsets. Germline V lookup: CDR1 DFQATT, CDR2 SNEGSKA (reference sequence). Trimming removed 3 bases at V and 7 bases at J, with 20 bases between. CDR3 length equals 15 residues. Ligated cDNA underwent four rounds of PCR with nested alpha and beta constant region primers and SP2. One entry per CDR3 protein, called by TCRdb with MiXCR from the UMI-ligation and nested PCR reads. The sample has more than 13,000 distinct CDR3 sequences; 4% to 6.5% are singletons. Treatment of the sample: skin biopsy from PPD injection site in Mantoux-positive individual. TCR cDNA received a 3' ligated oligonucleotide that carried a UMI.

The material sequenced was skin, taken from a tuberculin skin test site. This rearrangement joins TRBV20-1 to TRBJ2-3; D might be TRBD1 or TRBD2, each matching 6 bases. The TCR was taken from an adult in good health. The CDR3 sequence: CSASLGGSTLYTQYF. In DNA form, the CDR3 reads TGCAGTGCTAGTTTAGGGGGGTCCACCCTATATACGCAGTATTTT.